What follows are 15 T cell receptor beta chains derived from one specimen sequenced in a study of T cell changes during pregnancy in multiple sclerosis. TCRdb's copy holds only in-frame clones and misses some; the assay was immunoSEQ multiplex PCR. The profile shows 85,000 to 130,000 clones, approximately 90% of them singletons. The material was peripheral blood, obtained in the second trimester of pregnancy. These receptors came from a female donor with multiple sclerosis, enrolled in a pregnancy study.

The CDR3 region is CASSIPGPYEQYF. CDR3 bases: TGTGCCAGTAGTATACCAGGTCCCTACGAGCAGTACTTC. This chain links TRBV19 with TRBJ2-7; D ambiguous. CDR3 size: 13 residues. Trimming cost V 2 bases and J 2 bases, with 7 bases left between them. Germline CDR1 and CDR2: LNHDA and SQIVND (reference sequence).

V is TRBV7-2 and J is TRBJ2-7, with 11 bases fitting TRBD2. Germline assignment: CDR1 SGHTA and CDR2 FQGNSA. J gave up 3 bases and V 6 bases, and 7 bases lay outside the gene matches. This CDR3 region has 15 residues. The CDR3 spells CASRYRLAGNYEQYF. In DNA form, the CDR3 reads TGTGCCAGCAGGTACAGACTAGCGGGGAACTACGAGCAGTACTTC.

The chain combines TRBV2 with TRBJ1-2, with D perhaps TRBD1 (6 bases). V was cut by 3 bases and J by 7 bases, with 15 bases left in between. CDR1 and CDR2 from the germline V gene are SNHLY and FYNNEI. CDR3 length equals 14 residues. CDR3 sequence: CASSDRQGKGGYTF. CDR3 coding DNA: TGTGCCAGCAGTGATCGGCAGGGGAAGGGTGGCTACACCTTC. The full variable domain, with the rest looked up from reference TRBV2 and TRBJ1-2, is EPEVTQTPSHQVTQMGQEVILRCVPISNHLYFYWYRQILGQKVEFLVSFYNNEISEKSEIFDDQFSVERPDGSNFTLKIRSTKLEDSAMYFCASSDRQGKGGYTFGSGTRLTVV.

The CDR3 is CASSIPTNTEAFF. The CDR3 bases are TGTGCCAGTAGTATTCCTACGAACACTGAAGCTTTCTTT. This rearrangement joins TRBV19 to TRBJ1-1; D is undetermined. The CDR3 runs 13 residues. Germline lookup yields CDR1 LNHDA and CDR2 SQIVND (reference sequence). V was shortened by 3 bases and J by 1 base, with 6 bases between the two germline ends.

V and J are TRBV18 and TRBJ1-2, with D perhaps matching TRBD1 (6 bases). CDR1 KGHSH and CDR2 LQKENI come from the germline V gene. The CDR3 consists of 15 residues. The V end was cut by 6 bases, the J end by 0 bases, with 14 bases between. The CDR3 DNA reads TGTGCCAGCTCTTCCGGACGGACAGCTAACTATGGCTACACCTTC. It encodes CASSSGRTANYGYTF. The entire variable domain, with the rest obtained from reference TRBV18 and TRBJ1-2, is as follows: NAGVMQNPRHLVRRRGQEARLRCSPMKGHSHVYWYRQLPEEGLKFMVYLQKENIIDESGMPKERFSAEFPKEGPSILRIQQVVRGDSAAYFCASSSGRTANYGYTFGSGTRLTVV.

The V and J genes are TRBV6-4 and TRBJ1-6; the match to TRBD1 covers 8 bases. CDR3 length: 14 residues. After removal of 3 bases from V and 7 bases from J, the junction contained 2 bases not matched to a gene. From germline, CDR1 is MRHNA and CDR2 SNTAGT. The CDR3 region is CASSETGGNSPLHF. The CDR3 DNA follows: TGTGCCAGCAGTGAAACAGGGGGGAATTCACCCCTCCACTTT.

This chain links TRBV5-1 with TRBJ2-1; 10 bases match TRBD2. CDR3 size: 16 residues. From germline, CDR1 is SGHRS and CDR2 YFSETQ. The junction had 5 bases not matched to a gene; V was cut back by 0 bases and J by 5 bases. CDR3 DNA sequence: TGCGCCAGCAGCTTGGCCCAACTAGCGGGACACAATGAGCAGTTCTTC. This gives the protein CASSLAQLAGHNEQFF.

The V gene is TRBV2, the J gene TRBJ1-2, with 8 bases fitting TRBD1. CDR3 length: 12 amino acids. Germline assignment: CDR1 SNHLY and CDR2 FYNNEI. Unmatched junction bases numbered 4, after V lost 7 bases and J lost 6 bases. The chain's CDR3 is CASNTGGDGYTF. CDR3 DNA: TGTGCCAGCAACACAGGGGGGGATGGCTACACCTTC.

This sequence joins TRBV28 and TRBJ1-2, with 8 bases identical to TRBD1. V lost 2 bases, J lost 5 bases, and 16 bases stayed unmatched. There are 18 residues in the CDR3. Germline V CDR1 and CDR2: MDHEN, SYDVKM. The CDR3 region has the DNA TGTGCCAGCAGTTTAGGGTTGGGAGAGACAGGGGCCTTTTATGGCTACACCTTC. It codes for CASSLGLGETGAFYGYTF.

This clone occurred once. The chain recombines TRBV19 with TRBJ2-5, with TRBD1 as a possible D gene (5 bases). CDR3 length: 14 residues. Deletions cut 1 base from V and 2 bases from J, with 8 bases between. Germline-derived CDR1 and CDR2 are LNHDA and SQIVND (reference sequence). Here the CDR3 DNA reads TGTGCCAGTAGTATAGGTCGACAGCAAGAGACCCAGTACTTC. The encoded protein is CASSIGRQQETQYF.

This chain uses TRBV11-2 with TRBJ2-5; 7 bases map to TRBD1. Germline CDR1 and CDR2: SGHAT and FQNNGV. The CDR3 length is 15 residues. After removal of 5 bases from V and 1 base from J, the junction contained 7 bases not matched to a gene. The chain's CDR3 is CASSGVRDSQETQYF. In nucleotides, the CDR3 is TGTGCCAGCAGCGGCGTTAGGGACAGCCAAGAGACCCAGTACTTC.

CDR3 sequence reads: CASSAATGNTGELFF. The CDR3 nucleotides read TGTGCCAGCAGCGCCGCGACAGGGAACACCGGGGAGCTGTTTTTT. The rearrangement uses TRBV5-5 and TRBJ2-2; a weak D match, TRBD1 (6 bases). Trimming cost V 4 bases and J 1 base, with 11 bases left between them. This CDR3 has 15 amino acids. Germline values: CDR1 SGHKS, CDR2 YYEKEE (reference sequence).

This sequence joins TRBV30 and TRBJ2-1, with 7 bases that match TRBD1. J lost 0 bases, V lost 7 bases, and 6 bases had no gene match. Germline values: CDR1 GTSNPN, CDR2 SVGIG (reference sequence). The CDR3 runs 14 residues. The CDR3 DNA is TGTGCCTTCCTCCGACAGGGCTCCTACAATGAGCAGTTCTTC. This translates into CAFLRQGSYNEQFF.

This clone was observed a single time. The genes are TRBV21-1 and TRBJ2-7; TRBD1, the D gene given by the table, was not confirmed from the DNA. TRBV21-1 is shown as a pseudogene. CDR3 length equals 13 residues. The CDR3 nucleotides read TGTGCCAGCAGACCGGGACAGACCTACGAGCAGTACTTC. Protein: CASRPGQTYEQYF.

Written as DNA, the CDR3 is TGTGCCAGCAGTGTAGGGGACAGGGGGGATCAGCCCCAGCATTTT. Residues: CASSVGDRGDQPQHF. J is TRBJ1-5 and V is TRBV2; 11 bases are shared with TRBD1. The J segment lost 5 bases and the V segment lost 4 bases, leaving 4 bases of the junction unmatched. Germline V gene sequence: CDR1 SNHLY, CDR2 FYNNEI. This CDR3 region has 15 residues.